One and the same sample provided the 10 T cell receptor beta chains below, sequenced in a study of identical twins. One entry per CDR3 protein results from TCRdb running MiXCR on the 5' RACE reads. This table has a few hundred thousand distinct CDR3 sequences, around 18% appearing once. Sequenced sample: naive T cells sorted from blood. The source of these receptors is a man aged 50 or older in good health.

This clonotype was seen a handful of times. The chain carries TRBV5-5 and TRBJ1-2, with a weak D call TRBD1 (6 bases). Germline values: CDR1 SGHKS, CDR2 YYEKEE (reference sequence). V gave up 0 bases and J gave up 6 bases, with 15 bases separating them. The CDR3 loop spans 15 amino acids. CDR3 amino acids: CASSLEWTVRHGYTF. CDR3 DNA: TGTGCCAGCAGCTTGGAGTGGACAGTCCGACATGGCTACACCTTC.

The chain carries TRBV12-3 or TRBV12-4 and TRBJ1-1, with a tentative D call TRBD1 (6 bases). The CDR3 is 14 residues long. Between the trimmed V and J ends, which lost 7 bases and 3 bases, there was a span of 15 bases. The CDR3 DNA sequence: TGTGCCAGCACCCTTGGGGGCGCGTACACTGAAGCTTTCTTT. This encodes CASTLGGAYTEAFF.

With regard to this clonotype: At one end, the junction sequence differs from germline, possibly due to a read error. The rearrangement joins TRBV10-3 to TRBJ2-3; D might be TRBD2 (7 bases). This CDR3 region has 15 residues. CDR1 ENHRY and CDR2 SYGVKD come from the germline V gene. The CDR3 nucleotides are TGTGCCATTAGTGGATCAGCGGGACACACAGATACGCAGTATTTT. Translated: CAISGSAGHTDTQYF.

This clonotype has at least ten counts. The chain employs TRBV10-3 and TRBJ2-2, with D tentatively TRBD2 (5 bases). This CDR3 is built from 15 residues. V lost 1 base and J 1 base, leaving 7 bases between the germline ends. Germline CDR1 is ENHRY and CDR2 is SYGVKD. Here the CDR3 DNA reads TGTGCCATCAGTGAGTTGAGGGAGAACACCGGGGAGCTGTTTTTT. Its protein is CAISELRENTGELFF.

This clonotype was counted many times. The rearrangement links TRBV7-2 to TRBJ2-7, with 8 bases lining up with TRBD1. The CDR3 extends over 13 amino acids. The J segment lost 10 bases and the V segment lost 5 bases, leaving 10 bases of the junction unmatched. Germline V CDR1 and CDR2: SGHTA, FQGNSA. CDR3 amino acids: CASSTTQQGGQYF. The CDR3 nucleotides are TGTGCCAGCAGCACAACACAACAGGGGGGCCAGTACTTC.

The V call is TRBV12-3 or TRBV12-4, the J call TRBJ1-4; D ambiguous. Trimming removed 6 bases from V and 6 bases from J, with 14 bases in between. The CDR3 has 14 amino acids. CDR3: CASRSDTQDEKLFF. The CDR3 DNA reads TGTGCCAGCAGATCAGACACCCAAGATGAAAAACTGTTTTTT.

This clonotype was counted only a few times. This rearrangement joins TRBV20-1 to TRBJ2-5, with TRBD1 matching over 8 bases. This CDR3 is 14 amino acids long. V shed 2 bases and J 5 bases; nucleotides not matched to a gene: 7. Germline CDR1 is DFQATT and CDR2 is SNEGSKA (reference sequence). Here the CDR3 DNA reads TGCAGTGCTAGACCGACAGGGGTTTTTGAGACCCAGTACTTC. This sequence encodes CSARPTGVFETQYF.

This clonotype was picked up many times. This chain uses TRBV20-1 with TRBJ2-1; TRBD2 agrees at 11 bases. Trimming at V came to 6 bases and at J to 9 bases, leaving 16 bases not matched to a gene. This CDR3 has 16 residues. The germline CDR1 and CDR2 sequences are DFQATT and SNEGSKA (reference sequence). Written as DNA, the CDR3 is TGCAGTGCCGTTAGCGGGGGGGCCCGCTCTAACGGTGAGCAGTTCTTC. Translated: CSAVSGGARSNGEQFF.

This clonotype was counted many times. This rearrangement joins TRBV2 to TRBJ1-5; tentative D call: TRBD1 (5 bases). Germline V CDR1 and CDR2: SNHLY, FYNNEI. The CDR3 covers 16 residues. Trimming stripped 6 bases from V and 0 bases from J, with 15 bases between. The CDR3 here is CASSGKGTYSNQPQHF. CDR3 nucleotides: TGTGCCAGCAGCGGGAAGGGGACCTATAGCAATCAGCCCCAGCATTTT.

V is TRBV29-1 and J is TRBJ2-1; 8 bases match TRBD2. The CDR3 loop spans 14 amino acids. Germline CDR1 SQVTM, CDR2 ANQGSEA. V gave up 2 bases and J gave up 4 bases; unmatched junction bases: 4. Here the CDR3 reads CSVEIAGNYNEQFF. The CDR3 coding sequence is TGCAGCGTTGAAATAGCGGGGAATTACAATGAGCAGTTCTTC.